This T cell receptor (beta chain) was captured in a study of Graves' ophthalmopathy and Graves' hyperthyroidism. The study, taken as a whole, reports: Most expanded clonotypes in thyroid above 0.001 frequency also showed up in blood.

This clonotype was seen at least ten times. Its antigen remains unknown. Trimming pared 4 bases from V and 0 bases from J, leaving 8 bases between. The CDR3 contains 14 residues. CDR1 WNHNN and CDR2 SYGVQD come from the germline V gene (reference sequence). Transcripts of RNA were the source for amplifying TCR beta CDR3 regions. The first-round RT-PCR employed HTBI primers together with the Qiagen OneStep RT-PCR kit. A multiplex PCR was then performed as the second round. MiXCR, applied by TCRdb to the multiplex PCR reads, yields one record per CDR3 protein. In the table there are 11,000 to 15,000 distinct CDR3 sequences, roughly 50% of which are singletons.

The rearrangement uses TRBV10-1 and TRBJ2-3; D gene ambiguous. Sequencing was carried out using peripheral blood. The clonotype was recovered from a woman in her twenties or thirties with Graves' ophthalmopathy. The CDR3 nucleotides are TGCGCCAGCAGTGCAGTTACTAGCACAGATACGCAGTATTTT. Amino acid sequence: CASSAVTSTDTQYF.